This TCR beta chain was retrieved from a study of Ad26.COV2.S vaccination and SARS-CoV-2 variants. Study overall: In the study, Ad26.COV2.S was injected intramuscularly once, or twice 56 days apart.

The repertoire was sequenced with immunoSEQ multiplex PCR; TCRdb's copy has only in-frame clones and lacks some. There are a few hundred thousand clones in the sample; 90% occur only once, and 9.5% to 15% lies in the top ten. This clone was seen more than once but under ten times. Its target is not known. Study-wide points: Participants given vaccine showed non-spike TCR breadth similar to that of placebo recipients. CD8+ and CD4+ T cells specific for spike reportedly responded with substantial breadth after vaccination.

Germline assignment: CDR1 LGHNA and CDR2 YSLEER. V dropped 0 bases and J dropped 7 bases, with 4 bases sitting between them. The CDR3 is 12 residues long. As to treatment: roughly 18 received Ad26.COV2.S at low or high dose, single or two shots; 5 received placebo; per-sample allocation not given. Day 63 after the first injection of vaccine or placebo was the sampling time. Adults aged 18-55 years in Boston included the donor. The chain combines TRBV4-3 with TRBJ2-1; D gene uncertain. This material consisted of peripheral blood, taken in a trial of Ad26.COV2.S vaccine versus placebo. The clonotype comes from a person between 18 and 60 years old who received the Ad26.COV2.S COVID-19 vaccine or a placebo. The CDR3 loop is CASSQDSNEQFF. The CDR3 DNA sequence: TGCGCCAGCAGCCAAGATTCAAATGAGCAGTTCTTC.